The 21 T cell receptor beta chains reported below all come from one sample, sequenced in a study of blood T cells in healthy people across ages. For the second PCR, which ran for about 6 to 12 cycles, a sample-barcoded 5' primer and a J-beta primer mix were used. One entry per CDR3 protein, called by TCRdb with MiXCR from the 5' RACE reads. The repertoire holds about 1,800,000 distinct CDR3 sequences, with under 30% as singletons. Input material: blood. Every receptor here comes from a woman in her twenties or thirties in good health.

This clonotype was seen ten or more times. V is TRBV20-1 and J is TRBJ2-7; 9 positions match TRBD2. With V trimmed by 0 bases and J by 4 bases, 10 bases remained unmatched. CDR3 length: 16 residues. Per germline, CDR1 DFQATT and CDR2 SNEGSKA (reference sequence). CDR3 amino acids: CSARDAKASGVYEQYF. The CDR3, as DNA: TGCAGTGCTAGAGACGCCAAGGCTAGCGGGGTATACGAGCAGTACTTC.

The rearrangement joins TRBV21-1 to TRBJ2-7. TRBV21-1 is classified as a pseudogene. The CDR3 covers 12 residues. The DNA of the CDR3 is TGTGCCAGCAGCAAGATTAGCTACGAGCAGTACTTC. It translates to CASSKISYEQYF.

This clonotype showed up many times. The chain couples TRBV9 to TRBJ2-1; 9 bases agree with TRBD1. The CDR3 has 14 residues. Germline assignment: CDR1 SGDLS and CDR2 YYNGEE. V dropped 5 bases and J dropped 5; count of bases not matched to a gene: 5. Here the CDR3 reads CASSSGQGNNEQFF. DNA for the CDR3: TGTGCCAGCAGTTCAGGACAGGGGAACAATGAGCAGTTCTTC.

This clonotype was counted many times. The genes are TRBV12-3 or TRBV12-4 and TRBJ1-2, with a possible D match to TRBD1 (6 bases). Trimming took 6 bases from V and 3 from J, leaving 23 bases between them. The CDR3 loop spans 17 amino acids. CDR3 sequence: CASSRGQTYPPDYGYTF. CDR3 DNA: TGTGCCAGCAGCAGAGGACAGACCTATCCCCCGGACTATGGCTACACCTTC.

The rearrangement links TRBV7-2 to TRBJ2-1; 10 bases align to TRBD2. Germline V gene data show CDR1 as SGHTA and CDR2 as FQGNSA. V lost 5 bases, J lost 10 bases, and 23 bases stayed unmatched. The CDR3 totals 19 residues. In nucleotides, the CDR3 is TGTGCCAGCAGCATACCCACCGAGACTAGCGGGCGGTTACGCTACGAGCAGTTCTTC. Translating it yields CASSIPTETSGRLRYEQFF.

The rearrangement links TRBV5-1 to TRBJ2-5; maybe TRBD2 (5 bases). Trimming pared 4 bases from V and 1 base from J, leaving 20 bases between. Germline assignment: CDR1 SGHRS and CDR2 YFSETQ. The CDR3 loop spans 17 amino acids. The CDR3 DNA follows: TGCGCCAGCAGCCTTGGAGGTCTCTCCCAGCCCCAAGAGACCCAGTACTTC. Residues: CASSLGGLSQPQETQYF.

As concerns this clonotype: At one end the junction does not follow the germline gene, possibly because of a read error. This chain links TRBV12-3 or TRBV12-4 with TRBJ2-1, with TRBD2 matching 8 bases. This CDR3 comprises 15 residues. The CDR3 coding sequence is TGTGCCGGCAGTTTAATCGGCGGGGGGCTCAATGAGCAGTTCTTC. This encodes CAGSLIGGGLNEQFF.

This clonotype was seen only a few times. This sequence joins TRBV5-5 and TRBJ2-1; the match to TRBD2 covers 11 bases. Trimming at V came to 4 bases and at J to 6 bases, leaving 9 bases not matched to a gene. Looked up from germline, CDR1 is SGHKS and CDR2 is YYEKEE (reference sequence). The CDR3 loop spans 16 amino acids. The CDR3 DNA reads TGTGCCAGCAGCGCTCAACTAGCGGGAGAGGGCAATGAGCAGTTCTTC. Its translation is CASSAQLAGEGNEQFF.

This clonotype was detected ten times or more. The chain joins TRBV13 to TRBJ2-4; D gene unclear. In germline, CDR1 is PRHDT, CDR2 FYEKMQ (reference sequence). Between the trimmed V and J ends, which lost 4 bases and 0 bases, there was a span of 7 bases. The CDR3 has 14 amino acids. CDR3 sequence: CASSSGLAKNIQYF. The CDR3 nucleotides are TGTGCCAGCAGCTCCGGGCTAGCCAAAAACATTCAGTACTTC.

This clonotype appeared many times. V is TRBV20-1 and J is TRBJ1-6; TRBD1 agrees at 10 bases. The CDR3 spans 16 residues. V gave up 4 bases and J gave up 10 bases; unmatched junction bases: 13. CDR1 is DFQATT, CDR2 SNEGSKA, per germline (reference sequence). This CDR3 is CSAKRQGASLYSPLHF. The CDR3 DNA sequence: TGCAGTGCTAAACGACAGGGGGCTTCACTATACTCACCCCTCCACTTT.

This clonotype came up many times. This chain links TRBV20-1 with TRBJ2-1; 9 bases agree with TRBD2. In germline, CDR1 is DFQATT, CDR2 SNEGSKA (reference sequence). With V trimmed by 2 bases and J by 3 bases, 5 bases remained unmatched. The CDR3 totals 15 residues. The CDR3 loop reads CSARPSTSGYNEQFF. In nucleotides, the CDR3 is TGCAGTGCTAGACCCTCGACTAGCGGCTACAATGAGCAGTTCTTC.

The V gene is TRBV29-1, the J gene TRBJ1-2; possible D gene TRBD1, 5 bases. CDR3 length: 13 amino acids. With 7 bases removed from V and 6 bases from J, the gap between germline ends came to 18 bases. Germline-derived CDR1 and CDR2 are SQVTM and ANQGSEA. CDR3 sequence reads: CSEKRTRSDGYTF. As DNA, the CDR3 is TGCAGCGAGAAAAGGACACGCAGCGATGGCTACACCTTC.

This sequence joins TRBV28 and TRBJ1-5; D might be TRBD1 (5 bases). Per germline, CDR1 MDHEN and CDR2 SYDVKM. V was clipped by 7 bases and J by 7 bases, with 23 bases between them. The CDR3 has 16 residues. CDR3 protein: CASTLRGRGDGQPQHF. In nucleotides, the CDR3 is TGTGCCAGCACTTTGAGGGGACGGGGGGATGGGCAGCCCCAGCATTTT.

This chain connects TRBV5-1 to TRBJ2-7; TRBD2 agrees at 7 bases. Germline V gene data show CDR1 as SGHRS and CDR2 as YFSETQ. J lost 10 bases, V lost 3 bases, and 13 bases had no gene match. The CDR3 spans 14 residues. CDR3 sequence (DNA): TGCGCCAGCAGCTCCGGAGGTCGGGGGGAGCCCCAGTACTTC. This sequence encodes CASSSGGRGEPQYF. The full variable domain, with the rest looked up from reference TRBV5-1 and TRBJ2-7, is KAGVTQTPRYLIKTRGQQVTLSCSPISGHRSVSWYQQTPGQGLQFLFEYFSETQRNKGNFPGRFSGRQFSNSRSEMNVSTLELGDSALYLCASSSGGRGEPQYFGPGTRLTVT.

The chain carries TRBV29-1 and TRBJ2-3; D gene ambiguous. Trimming left V 4 bases short and J 0 bases short, with 11 bases between. This CDR3 comprises 14 residues. Germline lookup yields CDR1 SQVTM and CDR2 ANQGSEA. CDR3 coding DNA: TGCAGCGTTGCCACAGTCTCTAGCACAGATACGCAGTATTTT. This sequence encodes CSVATVSSTDTQYF.

J is TRBJ1-1 and V is TRBV9; TRBD1 aligns across 8 bases. This CDR3 spans 14 amino acids. Looked up from germline, CDR1 is SGDLS and CDR2 is YYNGEE. Trimming at V came to 2 bases and at J to 7 bases, leaving 7 bases not matched to a gene. The CDR3 reads CASSVKRDRSEAFF. CDR3 nucleotides: TGTGCCAGCAGCGTTAAACGGGACAGGAGTGAAGCTTTCTTT.

The CDR3 nucleotides are TGCAGTGCTAGAGGAAGGGACACCCCGAGCGGGAGGGTTGGGAATGAGCAGTTCTTC. Protein product: CSARGRDTPSGRVGNEQFF. The V gene is TRBV20-1, the J gene TRBJ2-1; TRBD2 matches at 10 bases. The germline CDR1 and CDR2 sequences are DFQATT and SNEGSKA (reference sequence). This CDR3 spans 19 amino acids. Trimming removed 1 base from V and 7 bases from J; junction bases left unmatched: 19.

This clonotype has just a few counts. The CDR3 spells CSARDMDRAWYYTF. The CDR3 nucleotides read TGCAGTGCTAGAGATATGGACAGGGCCTGGTACTACACCTTC. The gene calls are TRBV20-1 and TRBJ1-2; 8 bases agree with TRBD1. There are 14 residues in the CDR3. With 0 bases clipped from V and 10 bases from J, the junction kept 10 bases outside the gene matches. CDR1 is DFQATT, CDR2 SNEGSKA, per germline (reference sequence).

The V and J genes are TRBV3-1 and TRBJ2-1; maybe TRBD1 (5 bases). Germline V gives CDR1 LGHDT, CDR2 YNNKEL (reference sequence). The CDR3 runs to 15 residues. Between the trimmed V and J ends, which lost 0 bases and 7 bases, there was a span of 13 bases. In DNA form, the CDR3 reads TGTGCCAGCAGCCAAGAGCGCAGGGTCTCGAATGAGCAGTTCTTC. It translates to CASSQERRVSNEQFF.

The V gene is TRBV29-1, the J gene TRBJ2-1; 12 bases fit TRBD1. Germline trimming cut 4 bases from V and 9 bases from J; bases unmatched to any gene: 7. The CDR3 covers 14 residues. Germline V CDR1 and CDR2: SQVTM, ANQGSEA. The CDR3 sequence is CSVGGGQGAFEQFF. The CDR3 nucleotides are TGCAGCGTTGGGGGGGGACAGGGGGCCTTTGAGCAGTTCTTC.

This clonotype was seen a few times. An end of the junction does not agree with germline; a read error may underlie this. This chain uses TRBV27 with TRBJ1-6, with D unresolved. CDR3 length: 15 amino acids. The germline V gene has CDR1 MNHEY and CDR2 SMNVEV (reference sequence). The CDR3 sequence is CANSLKPAGVSPLHF. The CDR3, as DNA: TGTGCCAACAGTTTGAAGCCGGCGGGCGTTTCACCCCTCCACTTT.